This TCR beta chain was retrieved from a study of T cell responses to AZD1222 COVID-19 vaccine. Whole-study context: Recipients boosted at about 4 weeks or about 12 weeks are pooled. Study outcomes and limitations: Females outnumbered males among donors, who were mostly white British; clonal diversity was possibly underestimated. Variant regions that are unmutated are reportedly the target of nearly half of spike-specific TCRs. Among AZD1222 vaccinees, only six were seropositive at baseline.

A single count supports this clone. Its target is unknown. V was pared by 3 bases and J by 2 bases, with 11 bases between. Per the germline V gene, CDR1 is MNHNS and CDR2 is SASEGT. This CDR3 has 15 amino acids. Generated by immunoSEQ multiplex PCR, the TCRdb table keeps only in-frame clones and is missing some. The sample has about 84,000 clones; roughly 87% are singletons. The chain couples TRBV6-1 to TRBJ1-5, with D unresolved. The clonotype originates from an adult in good health. Sequencing was performed on peripheral blood, taken on day 0 of AZD1222 vaccination. CDR3 nucleotide sequence: TGTGCCAGCAGTGAGTGGGCAGAAGGCAATCAGCCCCAGCATTTT. It specifies CASSEWAEGNQPQHF.